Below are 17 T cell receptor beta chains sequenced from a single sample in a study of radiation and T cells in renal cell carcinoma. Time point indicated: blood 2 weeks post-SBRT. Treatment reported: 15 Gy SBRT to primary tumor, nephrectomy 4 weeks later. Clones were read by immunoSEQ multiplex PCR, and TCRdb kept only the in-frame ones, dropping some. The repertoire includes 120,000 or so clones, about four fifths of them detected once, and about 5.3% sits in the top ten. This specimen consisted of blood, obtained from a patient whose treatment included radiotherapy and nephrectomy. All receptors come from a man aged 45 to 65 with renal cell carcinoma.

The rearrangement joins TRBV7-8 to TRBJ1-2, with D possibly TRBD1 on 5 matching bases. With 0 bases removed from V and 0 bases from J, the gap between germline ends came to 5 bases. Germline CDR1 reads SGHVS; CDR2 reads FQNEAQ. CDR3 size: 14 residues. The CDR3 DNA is TGTGCCAGCAGCTTAGCAGGGGCTAACTATGGCTACACCTTC. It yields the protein CASSLAGANYGYTF.

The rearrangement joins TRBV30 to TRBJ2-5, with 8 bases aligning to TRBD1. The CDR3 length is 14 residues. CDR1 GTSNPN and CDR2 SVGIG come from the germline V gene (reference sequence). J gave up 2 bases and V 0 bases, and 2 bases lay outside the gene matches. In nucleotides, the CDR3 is TGTGCCTGGAGTGTCAACAGGGGGCAAGAGACCCAGTACTTC. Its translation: CAWSVNRGQETQYF.

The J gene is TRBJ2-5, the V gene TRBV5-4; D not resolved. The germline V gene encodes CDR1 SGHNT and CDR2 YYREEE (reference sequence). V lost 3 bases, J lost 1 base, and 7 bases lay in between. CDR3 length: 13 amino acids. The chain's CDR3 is CASSYAGQETQYF. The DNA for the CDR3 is TGTGCCAGCAGCTACGCCGGCCAAGAGACCCAGTACTTC.

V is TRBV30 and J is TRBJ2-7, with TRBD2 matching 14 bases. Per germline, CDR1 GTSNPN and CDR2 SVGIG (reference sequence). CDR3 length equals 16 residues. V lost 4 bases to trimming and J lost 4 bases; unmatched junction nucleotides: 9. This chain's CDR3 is CAWMGLAGASRYEQYF. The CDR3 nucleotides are TGTGCCTGGATGGGACTAGCGGGAGCTAGCCGGTACGAGCAGTACTTC.

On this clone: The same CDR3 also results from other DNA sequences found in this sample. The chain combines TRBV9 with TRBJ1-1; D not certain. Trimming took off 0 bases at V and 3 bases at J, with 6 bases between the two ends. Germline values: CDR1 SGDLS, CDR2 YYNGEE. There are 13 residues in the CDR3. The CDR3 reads CASSVGGYTEAFF. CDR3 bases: TGTGCCAGCAGCGTAGGAGGGTACACTGAAGCTTTCTTT.

The CDR3 reads CSVPGGPYGYTF. CDR3 DNA: TGCAGCGTCCCGGGGGGTCCGTATGGCTACACCTTC. V and J are TRBV29-1 and TRBJ1-2; a possible D gene is TRBD1 (5 bases). The ends were cut back, 6 bases at V and 5 bases at J, with 13 bases in the middle. CDR3 length equals 12 residues. Germline CDR1 reads SQVTM; CDR2 reads ANQGSEA. Using reference TRBV29-1 and TRBJ1-2 for the parts outside the CDR3, the full variable domain is SAVISQKPSRDICQRGTSLTIQCQVDSQVTMMFWYRQQPGQSLTLIATANQGSEATYESGFVIDKFPISRPNLTFSTLTVSNMSPEDSSIYLCSVPGGPYGYTFGSGTRLTVV.

DNA of the CDR3: TGCGCCAGCAGCTTGTTTGGGGACACTGAAGCTTTCTTT. It translates to CASSLFGDTEAFF. This chain joins TRBV5-1 and TRBJ1-1; D is uncertain. V was clipped by 1 base and J by 3 bases, with 7 bases between them. The CDR3 has 13 residues. Per germline, CDR1 SGHRS and CDR2 YFSETQ.

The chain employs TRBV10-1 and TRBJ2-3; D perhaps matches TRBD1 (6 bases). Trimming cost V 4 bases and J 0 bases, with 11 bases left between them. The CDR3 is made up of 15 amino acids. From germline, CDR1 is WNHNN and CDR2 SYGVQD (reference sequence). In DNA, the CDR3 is TGCGCCAGCAGTGCAACAGGGTCCAGCACAGATACGCAGTATTTT. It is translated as CASSATGSSTDTQYF.

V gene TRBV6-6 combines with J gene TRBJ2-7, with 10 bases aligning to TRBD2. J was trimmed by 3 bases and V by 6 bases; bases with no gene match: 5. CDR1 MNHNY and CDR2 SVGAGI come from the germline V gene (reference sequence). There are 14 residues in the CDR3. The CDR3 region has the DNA TGTGCCAGCAGAGCCGGACTAGCGGTCTACGAGCAGTACTTC. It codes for CASRAGLAVYEQYF.

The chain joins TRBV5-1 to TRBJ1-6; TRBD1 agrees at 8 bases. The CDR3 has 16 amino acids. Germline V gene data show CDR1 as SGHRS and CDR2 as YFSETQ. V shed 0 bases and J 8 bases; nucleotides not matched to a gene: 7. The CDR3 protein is CASSLGTGNFDSPLHF. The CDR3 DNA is TGCGCCAGCAGCTTGGGGACAGGGAATTTCGATTCACCCCTCCACTTT.

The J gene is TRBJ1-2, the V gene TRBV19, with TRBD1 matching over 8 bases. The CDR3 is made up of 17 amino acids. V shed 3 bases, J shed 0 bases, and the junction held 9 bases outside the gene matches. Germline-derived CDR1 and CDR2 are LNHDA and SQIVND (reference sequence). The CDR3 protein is CASSMVGTGRSNYGYTF. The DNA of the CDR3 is TGTGCCAGTAGTATGGTTGGGACAGGAAGATCTAACTATGGCTACACCTTC.

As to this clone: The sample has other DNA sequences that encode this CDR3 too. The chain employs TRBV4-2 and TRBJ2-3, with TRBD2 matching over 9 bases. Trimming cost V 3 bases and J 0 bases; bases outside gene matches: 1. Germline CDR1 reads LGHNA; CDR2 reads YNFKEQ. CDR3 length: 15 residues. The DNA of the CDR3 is TGTGCCAGCAGCCACACTAGCGGGAGCACAGATACGCAGTATTTT. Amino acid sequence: CASSHTSGSTDTQYF.

The CDR3 sequence is CAWSVNYEQYF. The CDR3 DNA is TGTGCCTGGAGTGTAAACTACGAGCAGTACTTC. V and J are TRBV30 and TRBJ2-7; no clear D gene. V shed 0 bases and J shed 3 bases, with 3 bases lying between them. The CDR3 has 11 residues. Germline assignment: CDR1 GTSNPN and CDR2 SVGIG (reference sequence).

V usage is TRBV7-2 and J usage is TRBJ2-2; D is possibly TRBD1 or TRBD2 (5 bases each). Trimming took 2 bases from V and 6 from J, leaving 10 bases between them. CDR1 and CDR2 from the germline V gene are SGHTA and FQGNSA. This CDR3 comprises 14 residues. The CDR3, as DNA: TGTGCCAGCAGCTTAAGGGGCGGGCCCGGGGAGCTGTTTTTT. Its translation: CASSLRGGPGELFF.

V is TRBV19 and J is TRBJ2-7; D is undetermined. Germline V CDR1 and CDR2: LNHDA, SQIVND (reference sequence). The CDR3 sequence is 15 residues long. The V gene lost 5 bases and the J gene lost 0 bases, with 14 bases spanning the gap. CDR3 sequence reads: CASSGRLAYSYEQYF. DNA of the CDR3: TGTGCCAGTAGTGGAAGACTCGCATACTCCTACGAGCAGTACTTC.

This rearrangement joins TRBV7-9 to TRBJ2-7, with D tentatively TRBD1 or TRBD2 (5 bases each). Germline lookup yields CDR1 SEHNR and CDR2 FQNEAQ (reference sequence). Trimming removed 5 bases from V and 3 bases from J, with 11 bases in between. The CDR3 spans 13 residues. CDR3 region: CASSAGTYYEQYF. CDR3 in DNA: TGTGCCAGCAGCGCCGGGACCTACTACGAGCAGTACTTC.

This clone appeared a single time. The CDR3 DNA reads TGCGCCAGCAGCTTGTCTCGCTCTGGGGCCAACGTCCTGACTTTC. Protein sequence: CASSLSRSGANVLTF. The chain combines TRBV5-1 with TRBJ2-6; D remains unclear. The germline gives CDR1 SGHRS, CDR2 YFSETQ. The CDR3 length is 15 residues. Trimming stripped 1 base from V and 0 bases from J, with 5 bases between.